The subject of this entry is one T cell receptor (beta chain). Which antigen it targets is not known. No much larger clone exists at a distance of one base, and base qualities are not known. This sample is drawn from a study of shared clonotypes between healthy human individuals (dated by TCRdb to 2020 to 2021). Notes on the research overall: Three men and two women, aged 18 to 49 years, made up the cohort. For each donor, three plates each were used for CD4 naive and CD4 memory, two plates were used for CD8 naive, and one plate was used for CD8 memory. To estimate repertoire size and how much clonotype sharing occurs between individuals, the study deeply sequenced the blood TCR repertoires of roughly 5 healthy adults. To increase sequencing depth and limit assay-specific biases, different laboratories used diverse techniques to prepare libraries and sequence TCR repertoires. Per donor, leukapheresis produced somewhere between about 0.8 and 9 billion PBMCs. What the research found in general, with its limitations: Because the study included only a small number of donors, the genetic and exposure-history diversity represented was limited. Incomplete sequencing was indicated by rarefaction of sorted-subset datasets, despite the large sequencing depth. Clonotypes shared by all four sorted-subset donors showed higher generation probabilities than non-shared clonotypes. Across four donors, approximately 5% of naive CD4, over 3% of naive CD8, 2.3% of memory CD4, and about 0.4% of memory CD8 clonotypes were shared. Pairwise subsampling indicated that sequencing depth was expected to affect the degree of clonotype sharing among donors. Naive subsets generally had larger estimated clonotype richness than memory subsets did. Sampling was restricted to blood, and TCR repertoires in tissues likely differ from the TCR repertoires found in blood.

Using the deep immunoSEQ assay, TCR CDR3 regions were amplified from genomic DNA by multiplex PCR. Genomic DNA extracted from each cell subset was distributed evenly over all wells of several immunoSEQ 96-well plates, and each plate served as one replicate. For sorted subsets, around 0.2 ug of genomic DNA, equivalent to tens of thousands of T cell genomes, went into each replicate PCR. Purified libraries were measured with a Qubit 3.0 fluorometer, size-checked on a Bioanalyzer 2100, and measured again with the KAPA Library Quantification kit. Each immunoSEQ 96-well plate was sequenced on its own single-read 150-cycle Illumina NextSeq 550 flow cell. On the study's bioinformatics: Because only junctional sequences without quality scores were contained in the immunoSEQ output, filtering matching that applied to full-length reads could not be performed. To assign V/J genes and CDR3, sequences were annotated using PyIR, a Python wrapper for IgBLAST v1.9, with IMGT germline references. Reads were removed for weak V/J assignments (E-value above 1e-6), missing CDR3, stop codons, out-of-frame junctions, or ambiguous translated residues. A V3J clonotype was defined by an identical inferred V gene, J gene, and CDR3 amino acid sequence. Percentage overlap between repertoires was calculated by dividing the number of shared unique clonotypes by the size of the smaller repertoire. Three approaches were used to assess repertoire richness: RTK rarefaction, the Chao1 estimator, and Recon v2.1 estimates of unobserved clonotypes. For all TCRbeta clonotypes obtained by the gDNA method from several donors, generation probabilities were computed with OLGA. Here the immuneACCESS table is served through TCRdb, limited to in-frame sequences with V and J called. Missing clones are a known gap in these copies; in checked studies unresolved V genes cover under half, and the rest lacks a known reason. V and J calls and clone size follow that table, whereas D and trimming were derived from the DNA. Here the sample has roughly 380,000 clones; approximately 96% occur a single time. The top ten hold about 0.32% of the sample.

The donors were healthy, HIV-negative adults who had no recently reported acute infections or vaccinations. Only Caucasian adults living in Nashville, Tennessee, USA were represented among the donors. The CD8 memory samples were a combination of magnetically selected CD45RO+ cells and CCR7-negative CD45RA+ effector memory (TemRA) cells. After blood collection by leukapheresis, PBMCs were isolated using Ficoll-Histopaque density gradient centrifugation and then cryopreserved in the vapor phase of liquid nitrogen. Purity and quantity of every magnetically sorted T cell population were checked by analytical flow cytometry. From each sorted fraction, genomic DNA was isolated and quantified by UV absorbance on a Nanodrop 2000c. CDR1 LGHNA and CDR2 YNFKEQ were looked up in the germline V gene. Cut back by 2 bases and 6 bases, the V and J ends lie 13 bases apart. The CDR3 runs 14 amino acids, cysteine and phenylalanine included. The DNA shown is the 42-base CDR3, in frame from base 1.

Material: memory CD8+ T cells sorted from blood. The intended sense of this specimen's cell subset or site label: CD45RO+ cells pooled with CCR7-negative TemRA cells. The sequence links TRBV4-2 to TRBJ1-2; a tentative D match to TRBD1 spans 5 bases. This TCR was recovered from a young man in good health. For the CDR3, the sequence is CASSQSTGGNGYTF. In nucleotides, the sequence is TGTGCCAGCAGCCAAAGTACGGGGGGAAATGGCTACACCTTC.